This T cell receptor beta chain was identified during a study of blood T cell repertoires in COVID-19 (dated by TCRdb to about 2020). Context from the whole study: Samples from collaborators originated in the United States, Italy and Spain and spanned both the acute and convalescent phases of COVID-19. The prospective study material was composed of cDNA or gDNA derived from T cells, B-cell-depleted T cells, or PBMCs. Deeply sampled blood TCRbeta repertoires from subjects exposed to, actively infected with, or recovered from COVID-19 were included in the dataset. The repertoires were released in a freely available public database intended as a resource for research on the immune response to SARS-CoV-2. The samples were drawn from two sources: the first 160 participants of the ongoing ImmuneRACE study, and 1,200 or so subjects contributed by 6 global collaborators. A de-identified subject ID, COVID-19 status, age in years and sex were almost always included in the sample metadata. Where available, HLA class I and class II types were obtained from metadata supplied by the sample provider rather than from assay-based typing. The investigation overall reported the following: How much clinical and demographic metadata was included differed by source and by participant, and the metadata was provided uncurated.

From the germline V gene, CDR1 is SNHLY and CDR2 is FYNNEI. The V end loses 6 bases and the J end loses 6 bases, and a stretch of 11 bases separates them. Including the terminal cysteine and phenylalanine, the CDR3 comprises 12 residues. Just the 36-base CDR3 DNA is kept, in frame starting at base 1. TCRbeta CDR3 regions were amplified from genomic DNA using the immunoSEQ Assay, a bias-controlled multiplex PCR. As for how the authors treated the data: The number of nucleated cells in each sample was estimated from the amplification of reference gene primers within the assay. To quantify the absolute abundance of each unique TCRbeta CDR3 rearrangement, sequence reads were collapsed and filtered. For each sample, productive Simpson clonality was calculated as the square root of Simpson's diversity index across productive rearrangements. TCRdb carries this immuneACCESS record with in-frame sequences only. Its versions omit some clonotypes, under half of them owing to an unresolved V gene in the studies checked, with the rest unexplained. V and J calls and clone size are given by that table; D and trimming were obtained from the DNA. Present in this sample are 300,000 to 400,000 clones, around four fifths of which were seen just once. Of the sample, 2.5% to 3% falls within the top ten clones.

Concerning this clone itself: Its antigen is currently not known. Base qualities were left out, and no much larger clone turns up one base away.

Collaborating institutions collected whole blood in K2EDTA tubes following their own protocols. Collaborator samples were shipped for TCRbeta analysis as frozen whole blood, isolated PBMCs, or DNA extracted from either sample type. Rearrangement joined TRBV2 to TRBJ1-1, with an unclear D gene assignment. Specimen: peripheral blood. The TCR originated in a man aged 30 to 39 with active or convalescent COVID-19. The sequenced DNA: TGTGCCAGCAGGGGAGTATCCCCTGAAGCTTTCTTT. This encodes CASRGVSPEAFF.